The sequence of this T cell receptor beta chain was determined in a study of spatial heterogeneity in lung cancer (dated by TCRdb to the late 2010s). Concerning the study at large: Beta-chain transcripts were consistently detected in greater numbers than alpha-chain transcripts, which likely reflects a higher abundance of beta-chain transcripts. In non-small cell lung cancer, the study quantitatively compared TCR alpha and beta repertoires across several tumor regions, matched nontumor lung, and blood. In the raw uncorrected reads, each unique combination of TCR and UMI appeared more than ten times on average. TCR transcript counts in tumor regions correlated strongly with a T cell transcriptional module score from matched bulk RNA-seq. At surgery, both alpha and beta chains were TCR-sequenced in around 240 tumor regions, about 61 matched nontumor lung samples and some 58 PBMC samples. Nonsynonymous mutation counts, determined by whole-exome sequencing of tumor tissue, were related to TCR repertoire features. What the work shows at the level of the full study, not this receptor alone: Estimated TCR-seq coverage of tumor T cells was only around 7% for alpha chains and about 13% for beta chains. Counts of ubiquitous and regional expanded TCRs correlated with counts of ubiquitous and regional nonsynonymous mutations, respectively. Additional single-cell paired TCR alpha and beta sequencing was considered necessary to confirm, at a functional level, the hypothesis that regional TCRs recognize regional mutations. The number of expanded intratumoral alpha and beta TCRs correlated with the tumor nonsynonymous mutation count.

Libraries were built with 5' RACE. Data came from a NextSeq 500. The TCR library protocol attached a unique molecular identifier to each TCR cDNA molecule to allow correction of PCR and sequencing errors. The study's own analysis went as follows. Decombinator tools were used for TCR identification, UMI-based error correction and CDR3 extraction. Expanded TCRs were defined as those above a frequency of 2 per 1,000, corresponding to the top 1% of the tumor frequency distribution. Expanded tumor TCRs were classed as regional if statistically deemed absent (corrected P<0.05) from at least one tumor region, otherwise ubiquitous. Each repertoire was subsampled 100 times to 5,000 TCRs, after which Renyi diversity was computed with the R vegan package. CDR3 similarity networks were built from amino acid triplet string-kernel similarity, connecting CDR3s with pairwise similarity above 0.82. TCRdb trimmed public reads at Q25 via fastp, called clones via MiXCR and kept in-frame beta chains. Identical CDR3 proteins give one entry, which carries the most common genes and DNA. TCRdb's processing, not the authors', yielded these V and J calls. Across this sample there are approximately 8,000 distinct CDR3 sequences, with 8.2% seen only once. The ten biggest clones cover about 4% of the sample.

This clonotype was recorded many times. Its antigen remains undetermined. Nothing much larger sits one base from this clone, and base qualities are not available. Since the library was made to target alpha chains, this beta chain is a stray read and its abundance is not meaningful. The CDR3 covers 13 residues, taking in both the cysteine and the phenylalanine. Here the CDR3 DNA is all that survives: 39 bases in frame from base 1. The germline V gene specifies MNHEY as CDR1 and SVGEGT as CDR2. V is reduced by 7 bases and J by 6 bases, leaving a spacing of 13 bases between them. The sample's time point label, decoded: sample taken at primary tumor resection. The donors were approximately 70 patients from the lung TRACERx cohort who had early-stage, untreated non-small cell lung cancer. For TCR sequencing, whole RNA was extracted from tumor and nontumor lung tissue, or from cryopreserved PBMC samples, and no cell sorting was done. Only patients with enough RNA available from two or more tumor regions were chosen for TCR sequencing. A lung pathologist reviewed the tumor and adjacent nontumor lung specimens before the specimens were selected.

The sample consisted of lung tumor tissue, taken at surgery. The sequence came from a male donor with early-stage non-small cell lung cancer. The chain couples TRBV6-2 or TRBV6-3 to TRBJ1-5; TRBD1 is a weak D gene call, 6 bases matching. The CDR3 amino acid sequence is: CASTGGAVQPQHF. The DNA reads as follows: TGTGCCAGCACCGGGGGGGCGGTTCAGCCCCAGCATTTT.